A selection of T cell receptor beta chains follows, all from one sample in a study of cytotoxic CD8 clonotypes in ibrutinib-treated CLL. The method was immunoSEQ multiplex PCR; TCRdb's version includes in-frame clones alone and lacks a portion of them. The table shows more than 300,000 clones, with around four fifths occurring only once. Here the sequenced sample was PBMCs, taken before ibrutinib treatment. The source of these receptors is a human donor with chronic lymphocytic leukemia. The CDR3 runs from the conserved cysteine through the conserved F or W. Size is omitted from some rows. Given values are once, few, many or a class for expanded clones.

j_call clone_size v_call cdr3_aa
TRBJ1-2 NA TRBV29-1 CSVEDRGTYNYGYTF
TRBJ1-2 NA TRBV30 CAWTRGGFNYGYTF
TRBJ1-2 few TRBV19 CASSNPRPVDYGYTF
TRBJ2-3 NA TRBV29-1 CSVVRTDTQYF
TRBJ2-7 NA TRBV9 CASSASGTAYEQYF
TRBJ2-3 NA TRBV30 CAWSVLSGSGTQYF
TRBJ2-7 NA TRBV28 CASSPVGTIPYEQYF
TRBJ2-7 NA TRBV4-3 CASSRGKYEQYF
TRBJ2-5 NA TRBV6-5 CASSPLGSQETQYF
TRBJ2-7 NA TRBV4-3 CASSLLAGESYEQYF
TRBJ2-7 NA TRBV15 CATSRLPGQDYEQYF
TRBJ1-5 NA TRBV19 CASTFGGNQPQHF
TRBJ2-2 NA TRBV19 CASSMQMVTGELFF
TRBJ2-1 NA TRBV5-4 CASSLRTGESNEQFF
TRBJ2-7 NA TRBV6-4 CASSHGGLCGSPELEQYF
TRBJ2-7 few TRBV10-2 CASRNAGHNSYEQYF
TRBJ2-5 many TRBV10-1 CASSVGTSGRRQETQYF
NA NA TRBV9 CASSLAGSSYEQYF
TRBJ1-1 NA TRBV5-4 CASSFGYTEAFF
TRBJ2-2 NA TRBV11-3 CASSRRSAGELFF
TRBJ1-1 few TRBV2 CASTERVVGDGEAFF
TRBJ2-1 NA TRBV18 CASSPVGFSYNEQFF
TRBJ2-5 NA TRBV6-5 CASSYSWRYQETQYF
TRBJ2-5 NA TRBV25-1 CASSDRVDWERQETQYF
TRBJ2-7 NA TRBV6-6 CATQSGTSDEQYF
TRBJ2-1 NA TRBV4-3 CASSQVKLTDEQFF
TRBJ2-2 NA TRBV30 CAWSVLGKAGELFF
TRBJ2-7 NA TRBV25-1 CASSDLLATRTYEQYF
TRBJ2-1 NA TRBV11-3 CASSPGQGTYNEQFF
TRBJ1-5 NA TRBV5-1 CASSLEGVGQPQHF
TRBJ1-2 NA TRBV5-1 CASSLGGGAQNYGYTF
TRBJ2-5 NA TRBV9 CASMGGGETQYF
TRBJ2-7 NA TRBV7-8 CASSGSGSRYEQYF
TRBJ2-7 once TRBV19 CASSISGLTSEQYF
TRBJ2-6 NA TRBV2 CASMGGANVLTF
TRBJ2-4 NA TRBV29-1 CSVAASAKNIQYF
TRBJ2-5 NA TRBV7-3 CASSPTESETQYF
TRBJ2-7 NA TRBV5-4 CASSQDRLAGVYEQYF
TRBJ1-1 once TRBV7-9 CASSLDRGNEAFF
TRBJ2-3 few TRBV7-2 CASSPLRGLAGSDTQYF
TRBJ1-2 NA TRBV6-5 CASSYSRVTLSYTF
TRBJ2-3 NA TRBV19 CASSTRTSGRTDTQYF
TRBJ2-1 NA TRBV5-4 CASSQPWARGGLNEQFF
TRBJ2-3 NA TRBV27 CASIPGWGQGTDTQYF
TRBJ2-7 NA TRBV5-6 CASSTYEQYF
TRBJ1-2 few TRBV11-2 CASSLGQADGYTF
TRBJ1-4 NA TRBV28 CASSFGQASNEKLFF
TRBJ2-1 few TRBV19 CASSISPGVPYNEQFF
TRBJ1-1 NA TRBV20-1 CSAERGVEAFF
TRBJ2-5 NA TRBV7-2 CASSLVGQGSRETQYF
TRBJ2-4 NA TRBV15 CATSRVPRGRGIQYF
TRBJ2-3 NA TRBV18 CASSQMPSGFTDTQYF
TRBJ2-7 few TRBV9 CASSGTSRSLEQYF
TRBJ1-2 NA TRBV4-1 CASSQAPGGAKGLYGYTF